These 5 T cell receptor beta chains were all obtained from the same sample, sequenced in a study of patients and donors after allogeneic stem cell transplantation. Each CDR3 protein gets one entry after TCRdb re-called the RT-PCR reads with MiXCR. The data contain about 160,000 distinct CDR3 sequences, approximately 30% of them singletons. The sequenced material came from blood, either unsorted or a sorted T cell fraction (not recorded which). Every receptor here comes from a human donor who was either an allogeneic HSCT recipient or a stem cell or donor lymphocyte infusion donor (not recorded which). It is not recorded whose cells these are; they may come from a transplant donor.

This clonotype has more than one count but fewer than ten. The chain uses TRBV20-1 and TRBJ1-4; D is unresolved. Germline V gene lookup returns CDR1 DFQATT and CDR2 SNEGSKA (reference sequence). V lost 5 bases to trimming and J lost 0 bases, with 10 bases between them. The CDR3 has 14 residues. In DNA, the CDR3 is TGCAGTGCTCCCGCGTTCTCAACTAATGAAAAACTGTTTTTT. Its protein is CSAPAFSTNEKLFF.

V gene TRBV18 combines with J gene TRBJ2-7, with no clear D. Germline CDR1 KGHSH, CDR2 LQKENI. V was shortened by 1 base and J by 7 bases, with 8 bases between the two germline ends. The CDR3 runs 12 residues. The CDR3 region has the DNA TGTGCCAGCTCACCACTAAGCAGGGAGCAGTACTTC. Translating gives CASSPLSREQYF.

This clonotype turned up a few times. The rearrangement uses TRBV21-1 and TRBJ2-3; the table gives TRBD1 as D, unverified against the DNA. TRBV21-1 is labeled a pseudogene. The CDR3 totals 18 residues. CDR3 region: CASSKALRTGPSTDTQYF. CDR3 coding DNA: TGTGCCAGCAGCAAAGCTCTTCGGACAGGGCCTAGCACAGATACGCAGTATTTT.

This clonotype was seen more than once but under ten times. The chain carries TRBV4-2 and TRBJ1-3, with D perhaps matching TRBD1 (6 bases). CDR1 is LGHNA and CDR2 is YNFKEQ in the germline V gene. V was cut by 0 bases and J by 2 bases, with 14 bases left in between. The CDR3 is made up of 17 amino acids. The CDR3 region has the DNA TGTGCCAGCAGCCAAGAACCCCTTACAGGGACTGGAAACACCATATATTTT. Translation: CASSQEPLTGTGNTIYF.

This clonotype appeared a few times. The chain couples TRBV5-1 to TRBJ1-1, with D unclear. Deletions cut 2 bases from V and 9 bases from J, with 8 bases between. Per the germline V gene, CDR1 is SGHRS and CDR2 is YFSETQ. This CDR3 has 11 residues. CDR3 in DNA: TGCGCCAGCAGCTTTGAGGGAAAAGCTTTCTTT. This codes for CASSFEGKAFF.